The T cell receptor (beta chain) under discussion was sequenced for a study of T cells in Graves' hyperthyroidism and ophthalmopathy. Unmatched junction bases numbered 12, after V lost 6 bases and J lost 10 bases. The CDR3 is made up of 14 amino acids. RNA transcripts served as the template for amplifying TCR beta CDR3 regions. During a first-round RT-PCR of the TCR CDR3, the HTBI primer set was used. TCRdb analysed the multiplex PCR reads with MiXCR anew, one entry per CDR3 protein. The sample holds approximately 320,000 distinct CDR3 sequences; around 17% are singletons and the top ten take around 34%.

The sequenced material came from blood. This receptor was taken from a man aged 25-45 years with Graves' hyperthyroidism. V and J are TRBV12-3 or TRBV12-4 and TRBJ2-1; 7 bases match TRBD2. This CDR3 is CASRWGGVGAEQFF. CDR3 DNA sequence: TGTGCCAGCAGGTGGGGGGGGGTTGGGGCCGAGCAGTTCTTC.